These 5 T cell receptor beta chains were sequenced from one sample in a study of PD-1 blockade in classical Hodgkin lymphoma. Time point noted: cycle 4 day 1 (C4D1), after 6 weeks of nivolumab. Relapse after autologous stem cell transplantation occurred in every patient, and brentuximab vedotin exposure varied. Repertoires were generated with immunoSEQ multiplex PCR, while TCRdb's copy carries only in-frame clones and drops some. The sample shows nearly 50,000 clones, about 80% of them seen only once. The input for sequencing was peripheral blood mononuclear cells (PBMCs), taken before the fourth cycle of nivolumab. The receptors here all came from a human donor with classical Hodgkin lymphoma.

This chain joins TRBV7-3 and TRBJ2-1; D not resolved. CDR1 SGHTA and CDR2 FQGTGA come from the germline V gene. The V and J ends lost 0 bases and 9 bases respectively, with 12 bases between them. CDR3 length: 14 amino acids. The CDR3: CASSLTLESGEQFF. CDR3 bases: TGTGCCAGCAGCTTAACTCTGGAGTCGGGTGAGCAGTTCTTC.

This chain uses TRBV28 with TRBJ2-7; possibly TRBD1 for D (5 bases). The germline V and J ends were trimmed by 3 bases and 1 base, with 16 bases remaining between them. In germline, CDR1 is MDHEN, CDR2 SYDVKM. The CDR3 is made up of 16 amino acids. Here the CDR3 reads CASSLSVRAPSYEQYF. CDR3 in DNA: TGTGCCAGCAGTTTGTCGGTCAGGGCTCCTTCCTACGAGCAGTACTTC.

This chain joins TRBV7-9 and TRBJ2-1; no firm D call. Germline V lookup: CDR1 SEHNR, CDR2 FQNEAQ (reference sequence). This CDR3 has 15 amino acids. V was cut by 3 bases and J by 1 base, with 10 bases left in between. CDR3: CASSFLLKSYNEQFF. The CDR3 nucleotides are TGTGCCAGCAGCTTCCTGTTGAAATCCTACAATGAGCAGTTCTTC. Full variable domain (remainder filled in from reference TRBV7-9 and TRBJ2-1): DTGVSQNPRHKITKRGQNVTFRCDPISEHNRLYWYRQTLGQGPEFLTYFQNEAQLEKSRLLSDRFSAERPKGSFSTLEIQRTEQGDSAMYLCASSFLLKSYNEQFFGPGTRLTVL.

V is TRBV6-5 and J is TRBJ1-2, with D maybe TRBD1 (5 bases). V lost 2 bases and J 7 bases, leaving 5 bases between the germline ends. The length of the CDR3 is 11 residues. Germline CDR1 is MNHEY and CDR2 is SVGAGI. The CDR3 region has the DNA TGTGCCAGCAGTTACGGGGGTGGCTACACCTTC. It encodes CASSYGGGYTF.

V and J are TRBV10-3 and TRBJ2-5; unclear D gene. V lost 3 bases and J 5 bases, leaving 10 bases between the germline ends. Germline loops: CDR1 ENHRY, CDR2 SYGVKD. The CDR3 is made up of 13 amino acids. CDR3 in amino acids: CAISEFVGETQYF. In nucleotides, the CDR3 is TGTGCCATCAGTGAATTTGTGGGGGAGACCCAGTACTTC.